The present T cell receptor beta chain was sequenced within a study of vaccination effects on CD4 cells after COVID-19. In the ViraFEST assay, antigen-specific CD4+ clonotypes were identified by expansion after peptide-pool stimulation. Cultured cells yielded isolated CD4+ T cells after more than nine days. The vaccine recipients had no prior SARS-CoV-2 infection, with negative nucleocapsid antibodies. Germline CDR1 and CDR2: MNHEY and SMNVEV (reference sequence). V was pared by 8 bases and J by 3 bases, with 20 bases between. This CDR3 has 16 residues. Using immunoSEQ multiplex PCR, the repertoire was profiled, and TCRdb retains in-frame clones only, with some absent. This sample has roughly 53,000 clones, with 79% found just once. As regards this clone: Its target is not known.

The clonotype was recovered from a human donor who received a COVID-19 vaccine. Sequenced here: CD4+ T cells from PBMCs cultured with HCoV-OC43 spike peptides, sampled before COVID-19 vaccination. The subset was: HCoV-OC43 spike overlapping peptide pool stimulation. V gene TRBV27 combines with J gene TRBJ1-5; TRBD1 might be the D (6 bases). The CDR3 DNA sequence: TGTGCCAGCGGCCGTCTTGACGACAGGACCAATCAGCCCCAGCATTTT. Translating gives CASGRLDDRTNQPQHF.